These 21 T cell receptor beta chains came from one sample sequenced in a study of Tregs in tolerant kidney transplant recipients. Sequencing used immunoSEQ multiplex PCR; TCRdb keeps in-frame clones, though not all of them. Of about 110,000 clones in the sample, roughly 90% were seen once. The sequencing here drew on CD4+ T cells from blood, taken before the transplant. The receptors derive from a human donor who received a combined kidney and bone marrow transplant.

The chain joins TRBV10-3 to TRBJ1-2; D is unclear. Deletions cut 3 bases from V and 8 bases from J, with 13 bases between. This CDR3 has 13 residues. Germline V gene sequence: CDR1 ENHRY, CDR2 SYGVKD. The DNA for the CDR3 is TGTGCCATCAGTGAACTAGCAGTTAAGGGCTACACCTTC. This sequence encodes CAISELAVKGYTF.

The chain carries TRBV5-1 and TRBJ2-7; 8 nucleotides line up with TRBD1. Germline CDR1 and CDR2: SGHRS and YFSETQ. The junction had 3 bases not matched to a gene; V was cut back by 4 bases and J by 6 bases. This CDR3 spans 12 amino acids. In DNA form, the CDR3 reads TGCGCCAGCAGCATTACAGGGGGCGAGCAGTACTTC. Its protein is CASSITGGEQYF.

The J gene is TRBJ2-7, the V gene TRBV5-1; possible D gene TRBD2, 5 bases. The CDR3 runs to 15 residues. V gave up 4 bases and J gave up 0 bases, with 14 bases separating them. Germline V CDR1 and CDR2: SGHRS, YFSETQ. The CDR3 reads CASSPGLTNSYEQYF. DNA of the CDR3: TGCGCCAGCAGCCCAGGACTCACCAACTCCTACGAGCAGTACTTC.

The chain joins TRBV19 to TRBJ2-3; the D gene is possibly TRBD1 (5 bases). The germline V and J ends were trimmed by 5 bases and 3 bases, with 12 bases remaining between them. Germline loops: CDR1 LNHDA, CDR2 SQIVND (reference sequence). This CDR3 region has 14 residues. The CDR3 DNA is TGTGCCAGTAGTCTTCCGGCAGGGACAGATACGCAGTATTTT. Protein sequence: CASSLPAGTDTQYF.

The chain carries TRBV19 and TRBJ1-2; D gene uncertain. Trimming stripped 2 bases from V and 4 bases from J, with 8 bases between. The CDR3 contains 13 residues. Germline CDR1 LNHDA, CDR2 SQIVND (reference sequence). CDR3 amino acids: CASSITEVYGYTF. Written as DNA, the CDR3 is TGTGCCAGTAGTATAACTGAGGTCTATGGCTACACCTTC.

This chain joins TRBV5-1 and TRBJ1-4, with D maybe TRBD1 (6 bases). The CDR3 sequence is 15 residues long. V shed 0 bases and J shed 3 bases, with 9 bases lying between them. Germline-derived CDR1 and CDR2 are SGHRS and YFSETQ. The CDR3 nucleotides read TGCGCCAGCAGCTTGGGCGGGGGCCCTAATGAAAAACTGTTTTTT. Translating it yields CASSLGGGPNEKLFF.

The chain uses TRBV19 and TRBJ1-5; D might be TRBD1 (5 bases). Trimming stripped 3 bases from V and 4 bases from J, with 13 bases between. From germline, CDR1 is LNHDA and CDR2 SQIVND (reference sequence). This CDR3 has 15 residues. The CDR3 bases are TGTGCCAGTAGTATCTGGACAAAGGCTAATCAGCCCCAGCATTTT. Protein: CASSIWTKANQPQHF.

The chain couples TRBV4-1 to TRBJ2-7; D is possibly TRBD2 (5 bases). V lost 1 base and J lost 4, with 11 bases in between. Germline V lookup: CDR1 MGHRA, CDR2 YSYEKL. The CDR3 sequence is 14 residues long. The CDR3 loop reads CASSQAGRYYEQYF. As DNA, the CDR3 is TGCGCCAGCAGCCAAGCGGGAAGGTATTACGAGCAGTACTTC.

The chain employs TRBV4-1 and TRBJ2-1; 8 nucleotides match TRBD2. The V and J ends lost 1 base and 1 base, in that order; junction bases with no gene match: 9. This CDR3 region has 18 residues. CDR1 is MGHRA, CDR2 YSYEKL, per germline. The CDR3 nucleotides are TGCGCCAGCAGCCAAGGCCCGGGGGGGGGCCGTTCCTACAATGAGCAGTTCTTC. This gives the protein CASSQGPGGGRSYNEQFF.

The chain joins TRBV11-1 to TRBJ1-1, with TRBD1 matching over 8 bases. CDR1 is SGHAT and CDR2 is FQDESV in the germline V gene (reference sequence). This CDR3 is 14 amino acids long. V dropped 4 bases and J dropped 4; count of bases not matched to a gene: 5. The CDR3 reads CASSSNRGSTEAFF. In DNA form, the CDR3 reads TGTGCCAGCAGCTCCAACAGGGGGAGCACTGAAGCTTTCTTT.

The chain has TRBV2 and TRBJ1-1; D remains unclear. This CDR3 has 14 amino acids. Germline lookup yields CDR1 SNHLY and CDR2 FYNNEI. Trimming removed 1 base at V and 4 bases at J, with 10 bases between. The CDR3 nucleotides read TGTGCCAGCAGTGAAGACCGGGAAGGCACTGAAGCTTTCTTT. Translated: CASSEDREGTEAFF.

The rearrangement uses TRBV5-4 and TRBJ2-5; 12 bases are shared with TRBD2. J gave up 3 bases and V 0 bases, and 6 bases lay outside the gene matches. Per germline, CDR1 SGHNT and CDR2 YYREEE (reference sequence). The CDR3 runs 17 residues. This CDR3 reads CASSLVVASGGEETQYF. The CDR3 region has the DNA TGTGCCAGCAGCTTGGTGGTCGCTAGCGGGGGGGAAGAGACCCAGTACTTC.

The V and J genes are TRBV5-4 and TRBJ2-7; a weak D match, TRBD2 (5 bases). V was pared by 4 bases and J by 1 base, with 12 bases between. The length of the CDR3 is 14 residues. CDR1 and CDR2 (germline): SGHNT, YYREEE (reference sequence). CDR3 in DNA: TGTGCCAGCAGCCGCGGACTGCGATCCTACGAGCAGTACTTC. It codes for CASSRGLRSYEQYF. Using reference TRBV5-4 and TRBJ2-7 for the parts outside the CDR3, the full variable domain is ETGVTQSPTHLIKTRGQQVTLRCSSQSGHNTVSWYQQALGQGPQFIFQYYREEENGRGNFPPRFSGLQFPNYSSELNVNALELDDSALYLCASSRGLRSYEQYFGPGTRLTVT.

The rearrangement uses TRBV5-1 and TRBJ2-1; perhaps TRBD1 as D (5 bases). Trimming removed 4 bases from V and 2 bases from J, with 16 bases in between. The CDR3 totals 16 residues. Germline CDR1 is SGHRS and CDR2 is YFSETQ. CDR3 nucleotides: TGCGCCAGCAGCCCAGCTGTAGGGGTCCCCTACAATGAGCAGTTCTTC. Translated, it gives CASSPAVGVPYNEQFF.

This chain joins TRBV5-1 and TRBJ2-7, with unresolved D. The CDR3 has 13 residues. V gave up 2 bases and J gave up 9 bases, with 15 bases separating them. Germline lookup yields CDR1 SGHRS and CDR2 YFSETQ. CDR3 in DNA: TGCGCCAGCAGCTTAAACATCCCTGGTGGGCAGTACTTC. This codes for CASSLNIPGGQYF.

This chain links TRBV15 with TRBJ2-2, with 7 bases lining up with TRBD1. J lost 9 bases, V lost 1 base, and 14 bases had no gene match. The CDR3 totals 17 residues. Germline CDR1 LNHNV, CDR2 YYDKDF (reference sequence). The DNA for the CDR3 is TGTGCCACCAGCAGAGTCACCGGGACAGCCACCCGCAGGGAGCTGTTTTTT. The encoded protein is CATSRVTGTATRRELFF.

The chain has TRBV28 and TRBJ2-4; 8 positions agree with TRBD1. The CDR3 consists of 18 residues. V dropped 5 bases and J dropped 8; count of bases not matched to a gene: 20. CDR1 MDHEN and CDR2 SYDVKM come from the germline V gene. CDR3 in DNA: TGTGCCAGCAGTCCCCGGTTCTACGACAGGGGTGGGCTGGACATTCAGTACTTC. Amino acids: CASSPRFYDRGGLDIQYF. Full variable domain (outside the CDR3, taken from reference TRBV28 and TRBJ2-4): DVKVTQSSRYLVKRTGEKVFLECVQDMDHENMFWYRQDPGLGLRLIYFSYDVKMKEKGDIPEGYSVSREKKERFSLILESASTNQTSMYLCASSPRFYDRGGLDIQYFGAGTRLSVL.

The V and J genes are TRBV28 and TRBJ2-2; D gene uncertain. Looked up from germline, CDR1 is MDHEN and CDR2 is SYDVKM. The V end lost 3 bases, the J end lost 5 bases, and 13 bases lay between the germline ends. The CDR3 loop spans 15 amino acids. The CDR3 here is CASSLETVRTGELFF. The DNA for the CDR3 is TGTGCCAGCAGTTTGGAAACGGTGAGGACCGGGGAGCTGTTTTTT. The full variable domain, in which reference TRBV28 and TRBJ2-2 provide the parts outside the CDR3, is DVKVTQSSRYLVKRTGEKVFLECVQDMDHENMFWYRQDPGLGLRLIYFSYDVKMKEKGDIPEGYSVSREKKERFSLILESASTNQTSMYLCASSLETVRTGELFFGEGSRLTVL.

This chain joins TRBV29-1 and TRBJ2-3, with TRBD1 as a possible D gene (6 bases). Deletions cut 4 bases from V and 0 bases from J, with 14 bases between. Germline values: CDR1 SQVTM, CDR2 ANQGSEA. CDR3 length: 15 amino acids. CDR3 residues: CSVGTDFASTDTQYF. CDR3 DNA: TGCAGCGTTGGGACAGATTTTGCTAGCACAGATACGCAGTATTTT.

The rearrangement links TRBV7-2 to TRBJ1-1; D is unclear. The CDR3 runs to 14 residues. Trimming stripped 1 base from V and 5 bases from J, with 11 bases between. Germline V gene sequence: CDR1 SGHTA, CDR2 FQGNSA. CDR3 in amino acids: CASSLEGRRTEAFF. The CDR3, as DNA: TGTGCCAGCAGCTTAGAGGGCAGGAGGACTGAAGCTTTCTTT.

The CDR3 reads CASSQVIAGIAYNEQFF. The CDR3 nucleotides are TGCGCCAGCAGCCAAGTCATAGCAGGGATAGCCTACAATGAGCAGTTCTTC. V is TRBV4-1 and J is TRBJ2-1; TRBD1 is a possible D gene (5 bases). This CDR3 region has 17 residues. V lost 1 base, J lost 2 bases, and 15 bases lay in between. Per germline, CDR1 MGHRA and CDR2 YSYEKL.